The subject of this entry is one T cell receptor beta chain. Germline lookup yields CDR1 DFQATT and CDR2 SNEGSKA (reference sequence). The CDR3 contains 17 residues. Trimming took 6 bases from V and 2 from J; bases not matched to a gene: 14. These data are taken from a study of identical twins. MiXCR was run by TCRdb on the 5' RACE reads, yielding one entry per CDR3 protein. The sample lists roughly 500,000 distinct CDR3 sequences, less than 25% occurring once. These data were also reused for a study on T cells expressing NK-cell markers.

V and J are TRBV20-1 and TRBJ2-3, with 10 bases aligning to TRBD2. This sequence was found in a young woman in good health. Sample: CD4+ T cells sorted from blood. CDR3 sequence (DNA): TGCAGTGCCACTATCCCCTGGACTAGCGGTGCCACAGATACGCAGTATTTT. Translation: CSATIPWTSGATDTQYF.